The 7 T cell receptor beta chains below were found in one sample sequenced in a study of blood T cell repertoires in COVID-19. Assay: immunoSEQ multiplex PCR; the TCRdb copy retains only in-frame clones and omits some. The table shows under 250,000 clones, with approximately 88% occurring only once. Material for sequencing was peripheral blood. The receptors shown here come from a young woman with COVID-19, enrolled during active disease.

The chain recombines TRBV11-3 with TRBJ2-1; a weak D match, TRBD2 (6 bases). The V end was cut by 5 bases, the J end by 2 bases, with 22 bases between. This CDR3 spans 18 amino acids. The V gene's germline CDR1 is SGHNT and CDR2 YENEEA. The CDR3 DNA reads as TGTGCCAGCAGCCTCGAATCGTGGCTAGCGATCCCCTACAATGAGCAGTTCTTC. Translated, it gives CASSLESWLAIPYNEQFF.

This clone has just a few counts. V and J are TRBV19 and TRBJ1-5, with 7 bases aligning to TRBD1. After removal of 2 bases from V and 4 bases from J, the junction contained 8 bases not matched to a gene. The CDR3 totals 16 residues. In germline, CDR1 is LNHDA, CDR2 SQIVND (reference sequence). DNA for the CDR3: TGTGCCAGTAGTATAACCCCGACAGGGCCTAATCAGCCCCAGCATTTT. Amino acid sequence: CASSITPTGPNQPQHF.

The V and J genes are TRBV29-1 and TRBJ2-1; 10 bases line up with TRBD2. The CDR3 is made up of 15 amino acids. Germline CDR1 reads SQVTM; CDR2 reads ANQGSEA. Trimming at V came to 6 bases and at J to 6 bases, leaving 11 bases not matched to a gene. The CDR3 here is CSVELAGVPGNEQFF. CDR3 DNA: TGCAGCGTGGAGCTAGCGGGAGTACCGGGCAATGAGCAGTTCTTC.

The chain is built from TRBV6-2 or TRBV6-3 and TRBJ1-1; weak D call: TRBD1 (6 bases). Trimming removed 4 bases at V and 3 bases at J, with 12 bases between. The CDR3 spans 14 residues. CDR1 MNHEY and CDR2 SVGEGT come from the germline V gene. The CDR3 region has the DNA TGTGCCAGCAGTTTACAGGGTCCGGACACTGAAGCTTTCTTT. Amino acids: CASSLQGPDTEAFF.

V gene TRBV6-5 combines with J gene TRBJ1-6; D is perhaps TRBD1 (6 bases). This CDR3 region has 13 residues. Germline CDR1 MNHEY, CDR2 SVGAGI. Deletions cut 7 bases from V and 8 bases from J, with 12 bases between. The CDR3 sequence is CASTYDRYSPLHF. Written as DNA, the CDR3 is TGTGCCAGCACCTACGACAGGTATTCACCCCTCCACTTT.

The rearrangement links TRBV29-1 to TRBJ2-1; possible D gene TRBD1, 6 bases. Trimming shortened V by 4 bases and J by 4 bases, and 14 bases separated the two germline ends. The CDR3 is 14 residues long. The germline gives CDR1 SQVTM, CDR2 ANQGSEA. DNA for the CDR3: TGCAGCGTTGGGATCCTACAGGGTTACAATGAGCAGTTCTTC. It specifies CSVGILQGYNEQFF.

This chain uses TRBV6-6 with TRBJ2-3; 10 bases are shared with TRBD2. Per germline, CDR1 MNHNY and CDR2 SVGAGI (reference sequence). The junction had 6 bases not matched to a gene; V was cut back by 6 bases and J by 6 bases. The CDR3 spans 14 residues. CDR3 sequence: CASSLAGEGDTQYF. The CDR3 DNA reads as TGTGCCAGCAGCCTAGCGGGAGAAGGGGATACGCAGTATTTT.